What follows are 30 T cell receptor beta chains derived from one specimen sequenced in a study of shared clonotypes between healthy human individuals. Libraries were prepared by immunoSEQ multiplex PCR; TCRdb keeps only in-frame clonotypes and omits some of them. The data contain some 500,000 clones, around 96% of them singletons. Sequenced input: naive CD4+ T cells sorted from blood. The sample's subset: CD45RA+ positively selected. Receptors were obtained from a woman aged 25-40 years in good health.

This clone was counted between two and nine times. The chain joins TRBV30 to TRBJ1-5; a weak D match, TRBD1 (5 bases). Looked up from germline, CDR1 is GTSNPN and CDR2 is SVGIG (reference sequence). This CDR3 spans 13 amino acids. Trimming shortened V by 4 bases and J by 2 bases, and 9 bases separated the two germline ends. In DNA form, the CDR3 reads TGTGCCTGGACCGTAGGGGGCAATCAGCCCCAGCATTTT. Translation gives CAWTVGGNQPQHF.

This clone came up once. The gene calls are TRBV5-1 and TRBJ2-5; a weak D match, TRBD2 (6 bases). V lost 4 bases and J lost 7, with 14 bases in between. CDR3 length: 13 residues. The germline CDR1 and CDR2 sequences are SGHRS and YFSETQ. The DNA of the CDR3 is TGCGCCAGCAGCCAACCGGGAGAGTGGACCCAGTACTTC. This gives the protein CASSQPGEWTQYF.

This rearrangement joins TRBV2 to TRBJ2-3; D might be TRBD2 (5 bases). The CDR3 totals 13 residues. The germline V gene has CDR1 SNHLY and CDR2 FYNNEI. V was clipped by 6 bases and J by 0 bases, with 7 bases between them. The CDR3 loop reads CASSGESTDTQYF. CDR3 nucleotide sequence: TGTGCCAGCAGCGGGGAGAGCACAGATACGCAGTATTTT. The full variable domain, with the rest looked up from reference TRBV2 and TRBJ2-3, is EPEVTQTPSHQVTQMGQEVILRCVPISNHLYFYWYRQILGQKVEFLVSFYNNEISEKSEIFDDQFSVERPDGSNFTLKIRSTKLEDSAMYFCASSGESTDTQYFGPGTRLTVL.

CDR3 sequence: CASSLKQGRHEQYF. Written as DNA, the CDR3 is TGTGCCAGCAGCTTAAAACAGGGGAGGCACGAGCAGTACTTC. The rearrangement uses TRBV11-2 and TRBJ2-7, with D tentatively TRBD1 (7 bases). Germline V CDR1 and CDR2: SGHAT, FQNNGV. Deletions cut 2 bases from V and 5 bases from J, with 13 bases between. CDR3 length: 14 residues.

The chain carries TRBV11-1 and TRBJ2-2, with D unclear. CDR1 is SGHAT and CDR2 is FQDESV in the germline V gene (reference sequence). The CDR3 consists of 13 residues. V lost 5 bases and J 0 bases, leaving 4 bases between the germline ends. CDR3 in amino acids: CASSRTNTGELFF. CDR3 DNA sequence: TGTGCCAGCAGCCGGACGAACACCGGGGAGCTGTTTTTT.

This chain links TRBV5-1 with TRBJ2-5; 7 nucleotides agree with TRBD1. The ends lost 4 bases at V and 5 bases at J; junction bases unmatched: 20. Germline V gene data show CDR1 as SGHRS and CDR2 as YFSETQ. CDR3 length equals 18 residues. CDR3 residues: CASSVGRDRAINVETQYF. The CDR3 DNA sequence: TGCGCCAGCAGCGTGGGAAGGGACAGAGCGATAAATGTCGAGACCCAGTACTTC. The entire variable domain, with the rest obtained from reference TRBV5-1 and TRBJ2-5, is as follows: KAGVTQTPRYLIKTRGQQVTLSCSPISGHRSVSWYQQTPGQGLQFLFEYFSETQRNKGNFPGRFSGRQFSNSRSEMNVSTLELGDSALYLCASSVGRDRAINVETQYFGPGTRLLVL.

The DNA of the CDR3 is TGTGCCAGCAGCCCCGGGGGATCCTCCGCAACTAATGAAAAACTGTTTTTT. Its protein product is CASSPGGSSATNEKLFF. The V gene is TRBV7-9, the J gene TRBJ1-4, with TRBD1 as a possible D gene (5 bases). Trimming shortened V by 5 bases and J by 0 bases, and 16 bases separated the two germline ends. Germline V gives CDR1 SEHNR, CDR2 FQNEAQ (reference sequence). The CDR3 runs 17 residues. The complete variable domain, with remaining parts taken from reference TRBV7-9 and TRBJ1-4, reads DTGVSQNPRHKITKRGQNVTFRCDPISEHNRLYWYRQTLGQGPEFLTYFQNEAQLEKSRLLSDRFSAERPKGSFSTLEIQRTEQGDSAMYLCASSPGGSSATNEKLFFGSGTQLSVL.

V and J are TRBV6-4 and TRBJ2-1; TRBD2 matches at 9 bases. The CDR3 loop spans 16 amino acids. From germline, CDR1 is MRHNA and CDR2 SNTAGT. Trimming took 3 bases from V and 5 from J; bases not matched to a gene: 8. CDR3: CASSEMWLAGNNEQFF. CDR3 in DNA: TGTGCCAGCAGTGAGATGTGGCTAGCGGGGAACAATGAGCAGTTCTTC.

The gene calls are TRBV28 and TRBJ2-5; D possibly uses TRBD1 or TRBD2 (5 bases each). Trimming took 2 bases from V and 4 from J, leaving 11 bases between them. Germline CDR1 reads MDHEN; CDR2 reads SYDVKM. The CDR3 has 14 amino acids. In DNA form, the CDR3 reads TGTGCCAGCAGTTTACGGGCAGGGACAGAGACCCAGTACTTC. Translation gives CASSLRAGTETQYF.

The CDR3 loop is CSVAPGLVGTGELFF. In DNA, the CDR3 is TGCAGCGTTGCGCCGGGACTAGTTGGCACCGGGGAGCTGTTTTTT. V usage is TRBV29-1 and J usage is TRBJ2-2, with 8 bases aligning to TRBD2. This CDR3 has 15 residues. CDR1 SQVTM and CDR2 ANQGSEA come from the germline V gene. The J segment lost 4 bases and the V segment lost 4 bases, leaving 8 bases of the junction unmatched.

In this sample, this clone turned up once. This chain links TRBV5-1 with TRBJ2-7; D is ambiguous. Trimming took off 5 bases at V and 5 bases at J, with 17 bases between the two ends. The germline V gene has CDR1 SGHRS and CDR2 YFSETQ. The CDR3 spans 14 residues. The CDR3 nucleotides are TGCGCCAGCAGTCCCGGCCGGCGGCAGGACGAGCAGTACTTC. Protein sequence: CASSPGRRQDEQYF.

The chain links TRBV28 to TRBJ2-7; 7 bases are a match to TRBD2. The V gene's germline CDR1 is MDHEN and CDR2 SYDVKM. V shed 3 bases, J shed 3 bases, and the junction held 17 bases outside the gene matches. The CDR3 contains 18 residues. The CDR3 spells CASSFENSGRELFYEQYF. In DNA form, the CDR3 reads TGTGCCAGCAGTTTCGAGAATTCAGGGCGGGAGCTATTCTACGAGCAGTACTTC.

The V gene is TRBV6-5, the J gene TRBJ2-7; D might be TRBD1 (5 bases). The germline V gene encodes CDR1 MNHEY and CDR2 SVGAGI. Trimming shortened V by 2 bases and J by 3 bases, and 14 bases separated the two germline ends. This CDR3 spans 15 amino acids. CDR3 in amino acids: CASSYRGRANYEQYF. The CDR3 coding sequence is TGTGCCAGCAGTTACAGGGGTAGGGCCAACTACGAGCAGTACTTC.

V and J are TRBV11-3 and TRBJ2-2; 11 positions agree with TRBD2. The germline CDR1 and CDR2 sequences are SGHNT and YENEEA. J lost 0 bases, V lost 5 bases, and 8 bases had no gene match. The CDR3 sequence is 18 residues long. In nucleotides, the CDR3 is TGTGCCAGCAGCCGAGGGACTAGCGGTACCCCGAACACCGGGGAGCTGTTTTTT. Its translation is CASSRGTSGTPNTGELFF.

This clone was seen only once. The same CDR3 arises from other DNA sequences in this sample as well. The CDR3 nucleotides read TGTGCCTGGAGTGTATCCGAGAACACTGAAGCTTTCTTT. It translates to CAWSVSENTEAFF. The chain links TRBV30 to TRBJ1-1; D is undetermined. Germline V gene sequence: CDR1 GTSNPN, CDR2 SVGIG (reference sequence). CDR3 size: 13 residues. V lost 0 bases, J lost 1 base, and 6 bases lay in between.

This clone has a single count. This chain links TRBV30 with TRBJ1-4; TRBD1 is a possible D gene (5 bases). Trimming cost V 3 bases and J 5 bases, with 16 bases left between them. CDR1 GTSNPN and CDR2 SVGIG come from the germline V gene (reference sequence). The CDR3 runs to 15 residues. The CDR3 loop reads CAWRSTTELNEKLFF. Here the CDR3 DNA reads TGTGCCTGGAGATCAACGACAGAGCTGAATGAAAAACTGTTTTTT.

J is TRBJ2-1 and V is TRBV7-2, with D perhaps matching TRBD1 or TRBD2 (5 bases each). Per germline, CDR1 SGHTA and CDR2 FQGNSA. V lost 5 bases to trimming and J lost 5 bases, with 22 bases between them. The CDR3 loop spans 17 amino acids. The CDR3 DNA follows: TGTGCCAGCAGCACGACGCCTTGGGGCGGGCCCAACAATGAGCAGTTCTTC. The encoded protein is CASSTTPWGGPNNEQFF.

This clone was counted a single time. The chain links TRBV7-2 to TRBJ2-1; TRBD2 is a possible D gene (6 bases). The V gene's germline CDR1 is SGHTA and CDR2 FQGNSA. CDR3 length equals 16 residues. V was pared by 0 bases and J by 4 bases, with 13 bases between. CDR3: CASSLAGTARYNEQFF. The CDR3 DNA reads TGTGCCAGCAGCTTAGCCGGGACTGCCAGATACAATGAGCAGTTCTTC.

The chain couples TRBV2 to TRBJ1-1; possible D gene TRBD1, 6 bases. V dropped 10 bases and J dropped 3 bases, with 18 bases sitting between them. Germline assignment: CDR1 SNHLY and CDR2 FYNNEI. CDR3 length: 14 residues. The CDR3 spells CANNWMAGDTEAFF. Written as DNA, the CDR3 is TGTGCCAACAACTGGATGGCAGGGGACACTGAAGCTTTCTTT.

The rearrangement joins TRBV30 to TRBJ1-1; D is undetermined. The V and J ends lost 4 bases and 5 bases respectively, with 14 bases between them. This CDR3 spans 13 amino acids. CDR1 is GTSNPN, CDR2 SVGIG, per germline (reference sequence). The CDR3 reads CAWIGRESTEAFF. The CDR3 DNA reads as TGTGCCTGGATTGGACGGGAGAGTACTGAAGCTTTCTTT. Full variable domain (rest looked up from reference TRBV30 and TRBJ1-1): SQTIHQWPATLVQPVGSPLSLECTVEGTSNPNLYWYRQAAGRGLQLLFYSVGIGQISSEVPQNLSASRPQDRQFILSSKKLLLSDSGFYLCAWIGRESTEAFFGQGTRLTVV.

The rearrangement joins TRBV5-6 to TRBJ2-6; 7 positions match TRBD1. Trimming took 2 bases from V and 0 from J; bases not matched to a gene: 5. CDR1 and CDR2 (germline): SGHDT, YYEEEE. The length of the CDR3 is 17 residues. The CDR3 region is CASSLTGVSSGANVLTF. In nucleotides, the CDR3 is TGTGCCAGCAGCTTAACAGGGGTAAGCTCTGGGGCCAACGTCCTGACTTTC.

This chain links TRBV4-1 with TRBJ2-1; D remains unclear. The CDR3 is 13 amino acids. With 4 bases removed from V and 2 bases from J, the gap between germline ends came to 6 bases. The V gene's germline CDR1 is MGHRA and CDR2 YSYEKL. The CDR3 bases are TGCGCCAGCAGCCGATCCCCCTACAATGAGCAGTTCTTC. This encodes CASSRSPYNEQFF.

The rearrangement links TRBV6-5 to TRBJ1-3; no definite D call. This CDR3 contains 14 residues. The V end lost 5 bases, the J end lost 4 bases, and 12 bases lay between the germline ends. Germline CDR1 is MNHEY and CDR2 is SVGAGI. The CDR3, as DNA: TGTGCCAGCAGTCCCCAACATAGCGGAAACACCATATATTTT. Translation gives CASSPQHSGNTIYF.

J is TRBJ2-7 and V is TRBV6-6; D unclear. The length of the CDR3 is 15 residues. The V gene's germline CDR1 is MNHNY and CDR2 SVGAGI (reference sequence). V was clipped by 2 bases and J by 3 bases, with 14 bases between them. For the CDR3, the DNA is TGTGCCAGCAGTTACATTTCGACCCAGAACTACGAGCAGTACTTC. Protein sequence: CASSYISTQNYEQYF.

This rearrangement joins TRBV28 to TRBJ2-1, with TRBD2 matching over 13 bases. Germline V gives CDR1 MDHEN, CDR2 SYDVKM. After removal of 6 bases from V and 7 bases from J, the junction contained 3 bases not matched to a gene. CDR3 length: 14 residues. The CDR3, as DNA: TGTGCCAGCAGGGGACTAGCGGGATTTAATGAGCAGTTCTTC. Translated: CASRGLAGFNEQFF.

This clone was seen just once. Written as DNA, the CDR3 is TGTGCCAGTAGGGGACAGGGGGCCGGCGAGACCCAGTACTTC. It encodes CASRGQGAGETQYF. The rearrangement joins TRBV19 to TRBJ2-5, with 12 bases identical to TRBD1. Germline-derived CDR1 and CDR2 are LNHDA and SQIVND (reference sequence). The CDR3 has 14 residues. J lost 5 bases, V lost 6 bases, and 4 bases had no gene match.

This chain joins TRBV10-3 and TRBJ1-1, with D perhaps matching TRBD1 (5 bases). V was trimmed by 2 bases and J by 4 bases, leaving 11 bases between them. This CDR3 has 14 residues. Germline values: CDR1 ENHRY, CDR2 SYGVKD. CDR3 protein: CAISERQGFTEAFF. The CDR3 bases are TGTGCCATCAGTGAGAGGCAGGGATTCACTGAAGCTTTCTTT.

The rearrangement joins TRBV7-3 to TRBJ2-3; D is uncertain. The V and J ends lost 5 bases and 4 bases respectively, with 22 bases between them. This CDR3 has 17 amino acids. Germline values: CDR1 SGHTA, CDR2 FQGTGA. The DNA for the CDR3 is TGTGCCAGCAGCCGCCGGCCCTCCCTGGTCACATCAGATACGCAGTATTTT. This codes for CASSRRPSLVTSDTQYF.

J is TRBJ1-2 and V is TRBV11-2; TRBD1 might be the D (5 bases). The CDR3 extends over 14 amino acids. V was clipped by 2 bases and J by 8 bases, with 15 bases between them. Germline V gene lookup returns CDR1 SGHAT and CDR2 FQNNGV. As DNA, the CDR3 is TGTGCCAGCAGCTTAACTCCCGGGGGATTCGGCTACACCTTC. This encodes CASSLTPGGFGYTF.

The genes are TRBV28 and TRBJ1-5; D is uncertain. Trimming pared 5 bases from V and 5 bases from J, leaving 13 bases between. Germline V gene lookup returns CDR1 MDHEN and CDR2 SYDVKM. The CDR3 sequence is 14 residues long. CDR3 in amino acids: CASSTHSGDQPQHF. The CDR3 bases are TGTGCCAGCAGTACACACAGTGGGGATCAGCCCCAGCATTTT.